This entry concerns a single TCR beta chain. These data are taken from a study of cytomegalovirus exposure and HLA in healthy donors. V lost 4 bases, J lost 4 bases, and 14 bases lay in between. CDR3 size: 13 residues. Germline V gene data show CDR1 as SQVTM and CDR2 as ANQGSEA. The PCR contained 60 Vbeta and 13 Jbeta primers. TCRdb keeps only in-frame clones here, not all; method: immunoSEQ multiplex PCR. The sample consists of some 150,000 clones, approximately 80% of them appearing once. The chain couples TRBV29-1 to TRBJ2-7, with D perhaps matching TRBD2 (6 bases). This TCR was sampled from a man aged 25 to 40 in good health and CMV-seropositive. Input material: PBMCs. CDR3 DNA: TGCAGCGTTGTTATCGAGGGAGGTTACGAGCAGTACTTC. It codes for CSVVIEGGYEQYF.